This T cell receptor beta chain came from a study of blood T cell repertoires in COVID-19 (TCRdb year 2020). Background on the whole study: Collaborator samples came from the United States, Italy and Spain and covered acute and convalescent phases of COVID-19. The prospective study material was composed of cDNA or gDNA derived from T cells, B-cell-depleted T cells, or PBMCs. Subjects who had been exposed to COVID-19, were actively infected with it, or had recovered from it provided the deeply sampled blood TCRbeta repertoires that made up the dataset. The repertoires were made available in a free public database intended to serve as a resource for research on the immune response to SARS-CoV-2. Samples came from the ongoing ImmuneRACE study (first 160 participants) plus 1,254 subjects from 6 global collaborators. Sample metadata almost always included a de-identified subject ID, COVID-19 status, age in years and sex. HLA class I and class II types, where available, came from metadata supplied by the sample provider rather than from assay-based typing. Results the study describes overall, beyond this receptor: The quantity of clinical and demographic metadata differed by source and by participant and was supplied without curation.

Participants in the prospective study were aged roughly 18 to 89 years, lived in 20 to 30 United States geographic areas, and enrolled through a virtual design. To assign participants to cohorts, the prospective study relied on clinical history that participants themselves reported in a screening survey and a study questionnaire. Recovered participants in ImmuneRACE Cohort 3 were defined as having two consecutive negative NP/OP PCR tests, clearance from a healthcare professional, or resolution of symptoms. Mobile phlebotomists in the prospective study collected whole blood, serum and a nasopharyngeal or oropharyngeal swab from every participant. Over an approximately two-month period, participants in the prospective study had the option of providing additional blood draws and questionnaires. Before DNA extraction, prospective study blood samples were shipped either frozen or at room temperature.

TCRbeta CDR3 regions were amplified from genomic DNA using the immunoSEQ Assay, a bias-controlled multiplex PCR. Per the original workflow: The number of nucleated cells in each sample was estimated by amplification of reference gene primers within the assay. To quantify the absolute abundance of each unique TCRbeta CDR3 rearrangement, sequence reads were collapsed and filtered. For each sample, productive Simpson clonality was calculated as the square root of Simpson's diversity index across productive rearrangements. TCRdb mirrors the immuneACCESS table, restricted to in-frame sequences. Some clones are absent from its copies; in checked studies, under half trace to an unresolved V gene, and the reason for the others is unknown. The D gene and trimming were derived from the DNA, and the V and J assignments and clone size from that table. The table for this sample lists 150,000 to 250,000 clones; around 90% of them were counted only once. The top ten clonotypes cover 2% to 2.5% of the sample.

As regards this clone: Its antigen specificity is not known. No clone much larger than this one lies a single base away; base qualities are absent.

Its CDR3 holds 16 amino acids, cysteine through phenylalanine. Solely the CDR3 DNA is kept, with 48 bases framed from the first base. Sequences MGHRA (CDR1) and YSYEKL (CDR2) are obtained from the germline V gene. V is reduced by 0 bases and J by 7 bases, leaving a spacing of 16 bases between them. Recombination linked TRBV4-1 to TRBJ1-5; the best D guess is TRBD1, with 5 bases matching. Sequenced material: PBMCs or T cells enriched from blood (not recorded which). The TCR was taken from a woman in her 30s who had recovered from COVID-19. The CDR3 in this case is CASSQDLAGNRQPQHF. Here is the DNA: TGCGCCAGCAGCCAAGATTTGGCAGGGAATAGACAGCCCCAGCATTTT.